Listed here are 22 T cell receptor beta chains from one sample, sequenced in a study of cytomegalovirus exposure and HLA in healthy donors. Sequencing was performed with immunoSEQ multiplex PCR; in TCRdb, only in-frame clones are kept and a portion is missing. The table lists 130,000 or so clones, roughly nine tenths of them singletons. The specimen sequenced was PBMCs. These receptors were collected from a woman aged 18-29 years in good health and CMV-seronegative.

The genes are TRBV6-5 and TRBJ2-7, with TRBD2 matching 10 bases. Trimming cost V 5 bases and J 3 bases; bases outside gene matches: 4. CDR1 MNHEY and CDR2 SVGAGI come from the germline V gene. This CDR3 has 14 residues. CDR3 sequence: CASSRLAGDYEQYF. In DNA, the CDR3 is TGTGCCAGCAGTCGGCTAGCGGGGGACTACGAGCAGTACTTC.

The chain employs TRBV7-2 and TRBJ2-2; 8 bases align to TRBD2. The germline CDR1 and CDR2 sequences are SGHTA and FQGNSA. This CDR3 is 14 amino acids long. The V and J ends lost 2 bases and 5 bases, in that order; junction bases with no gene match: 1. The CDR3: CASSLSSGTGELFF. The CDR3, as DNA: TGTGCCAGCAGCTTATCTAGCGGGACCGGGGAGCTGTTTTTT.

The chain recombines TRBV10-3 with TRBJ2-1; 7 nucleotides line up with TRBD1. J lost 4 bases, V lost 7 bases, and 7 bases had no gene match. The CDR3 is 14 residues long. Germline assignment: CDR1 ENHRY and CDR2 SYGVKD. The DNA for the CDR3 is TGTGCCATCACCGATACGGGACAGTACAATGAGCAGTTCTTC. Protein: CAITDTGQYNEQFF.

The chain carries TRBV5-1 and TRBJ2-5; tentative D call: TRBD2 (5 bases). Trimming took 0 bases from V and 5 from J, leaving 8 bases between them. Germline V lookup: CDR1 SGHRS, CDR2 YFSETQ. This CDR3 is 13 amino acids long. In nucleotides, the CDR3 is TGCGCCAGCAGCTTGGCCCCGGGGGAGACCCAGTACTTC. This translates into CASSLAPGETQYF.

The chain couples TRBV29-1 to TRBJ2-3; D is possibly TRBD1 (6 bases). The V end was cut by 6 bases, the J end by 3 bases, with 13 bases between. The CDR3 contains 13 residues. The germline CDR1 and CDR2 sequences are SQVTM and ANQGSEA. DNA of the CDR3: TGCAGCGTCGGTGGGGGCTCGACAGATACGCAGTATTTT. Protein: CSVGGGSTDTQYF.

The genes are TRBV10-2 and TRBJ1-5; TRBD1 matches at 7 bases. CDR1 is WSHSY, CDR2 SAAADI, per germline. The CDR3 has 16 amino acids. The V segment lost 4 bases and the J segment 9 bases; nucleotides outside the gene matches: 15. Here the CDR3 DNA reads TGCGCCAGCAGTGGATTGGCAGAGGCAGGGGGGTGGCCCCAGCATTTT. As protein: CASSGLAEAGGWPQHF.

The chain links TRBV6-6 to TRBJ1-1, with a weak D call TRBD1 (5 bases). V lost 7 bases to trimming and J lost 3 bases, with 18 bases between them. Germline V gives CDR1 MNHNY, CDR2 SVGAGI (reference sequence). This CDR3 has 15 residues. The chain's CDR3 is CASTIGGGGDTEAFF. The DNA of the CDR3 is TGTGCCAGCACAATCGGGGGGGGAGGGGACACTGAAGCTTTCTTT.

V usage is TRBV7-9 and J usage is TRBJ2-7, with TRBD1 identical over 9 bases. This CDR3 comprises 15 residues. The V gene's germline CDR1 is SEHNR and CDR2 FQNEAQ (reference sequence). Trimming removed 5 bases from V and 4 bases from J; junction bases left unmatched: 9. CDR3 in amino acids: CASSEDRDREYEQYF. For the CDR3, the DNA is TGTGCCAGCAGCGAAGACCGGGACAGGGAGTACGAGCAGTACTTC. The whole variable domain, remainder taken from reference TRBV7-9 and TRBJ2-7, is DTGVSQNPRHKITKRGQNVTFRCDPISEHNRLYWYRQTLGQGPEFLTYFQNEAQLEKSRLLSDRFSAERPKGSFSTLEIQRTEQGDSAMYLCASSEDRDREYEQYFGPGTRLTVT.

The chain has TRBV7-9 and TRBJ2-2; 8 bases align to TRBD1. Germline V lookup: CDR1 SEHNR, CDR2 FQNEAQ (reference sequence). The CDR3 extends over 13 amino acids. The junction had 8 bases not matched to a gene; V was cut back by 11 bases and J by 6 bases. The chain's CDR3 is CASRDRMAGELFF. The CDR3 region has the DNA TGTGCCTCCCGGGACAGGATGGCCGGGGAGCTGTTTTTT. Based on the CDR3 plus reference TRBV7-9 and TRBJ2-2, the full variable domain is DTGVSQNPRHKITKRGQNVTFRCDPISEHNRLYWYRQTLGQGPEFLTYFQNEAQLEKSRLLSDRFSAERPKGSFSTLEIQRTEQGDSAMYLCASRDRMAGELFFGEGSRLTVL.

Written as DNA, the CDR3 is TGTGCCAGCAGTTACAGTTGGGCGACCGGGGAGCTGTTTTTT. Amino acids: CASSYSWATGELFF. This chain connects TRBV6-5 to TRBJ2-2; unclear D gene. The CDR3 is 14 amino acids. Trimming pared 2 bases from V and 5 bases from J, leaving 9 bases between. Germline values: CDR1 MNHEY, CDR2 SVGAGI.

Only one count was recorded for this clone. This chain connects TRBV7-2 to TRBJ1-4; D is possibly TRBD1 (5 bases). The CDR3 loop spans 11 amino acids. Germline loops: CDR1 SGHTA, CDR2 FQGNSA. Between the trimmed V and J ends, which lost 7 bases and 11 bases, there was a span of 11 bases. The CDR3 DNA is TGTGCCAGCACCATGGGGGGGAAACTGTTTTTT. This sequence encodes CASTMGGKLFF.

The chain has TRBV29-1 and TRBJ1-1; D not resolved. Deletions cut 4 bases from V and 1 base from J, with 7 bases between. Per germline, CDR1 SQVTM and CDR2 ANQGSEA. The CDR3 spans 12 residues. CDR3 sequence reads: CSVVGPNTEAFF. In DNA form, the CDR3 reads TGCAGCGTTGTGGGCCCGAACACTGAAGCTTTCTTT.

The CDR3, as DNA: TGTGCCAGCAGCGTAGACGAGGCACTGGCTGAGCAGTTCTTC. It codes for CASSVDEALAEQFF. The chain links TRBV9 to TRBJ2-1; D remains unclear. Germline CDR1 reads SGDLS; CDR2 reads YYNGEE. Trimming took 0 bases from V and 9 from J, leaving 13 bases between them. The CDR3 consists of 14 residues.

The chain carries TRBV6-5 and TRBJ2-7, with D perhaps matching TRBD1 (6 bases). This CDR3 comprises 14 residues. Germline values: CDR1 MNHEY, CDR2 SVGAGI. Trimming pared 7 bases from V and 5 bases from J, leaving 18 bases between. CDR3 loop: CASTRVLGAHEQYF. As DNA, the CDR3 is TGTGCCAGCACTCGAGTATTGGGGGCCCACGAGCAGTACTTC.

This chain uses TRBV9 with TRBJ2-3; possibly TRBD2 for D (6 bases). CDR3 length: 15 residues. CDR1 is SGDLS and CDR2 is YYNGEE in the germline V gene. Trimming cost V 3 bases and J 3 bases, with 14 bases left between them. CDR3 DNA sequence: TGTGCCAGCAGCGCCGGATGGGGAGGAACAGATACGCAGTATTTT. Translation gives CASSAGWGGTDTQYF.

This clone was detected once. This chain links TRBV29-1 with TRBJ2-3, with D perhaps matching TRBD1 (6 bases). Trimming shortened V by 0 bases and J by 1 base, and 8 bases separated the two germline ends. The CDR3 contains 14 residues. Germline V CDR1 and CDR2: SQVTM, ANQGSEA. DNA for the CDR3: TGCAGCGTTGAAGATGGGGGCCGCACAGATACGCAGTATTTT. Its protein product is CSVEDGGRTDTQYF.

The rearrangement links TRBV12-5 to TRBJ2-1, with 12 bases that match TRBD1. J gave up 7 bases and V 5 bases, and 3 bases lay outside the gene matches. Germline CDR1 LGHNT, CDR2 FRNRAP. The CDR3 is made up of 14 amino acids. The CDR3: CASGPGQGANEQFF. For the CDR3, the DNA is TGTGCTAGTGGTCCGGGACAGGGGGCGAATGAGCAGTTCTTC.

The chain employs TRBV4-1 and TRBJ1-2; D is uncertain. This CDR3 is 15 amino acids long. Germline CDR1 reads MGHRA; CDR2 reads YSYEKL. The ends were cut back, 4 bases at V and 0 bases at J, with 12 bases in the middle. The CDR3 DNA reads as TGCGCCAGCAGCCCAACGCCGGGGTCTAACTATGGCTACACCTTC. Its translation: CASSPTPGSNYGYTF.

This clone was picked up one time. This chain connects TRBV10-2 to TRBJ2-1, with D perhaps TRBD1 (6 bases). CDR1 is WSHSY and CDR2 is SAAADI in the germline V gene. Trimming removed 8 bases at V and 5 bases at J, with 19 bases between. The CDR3 length is 15 residues. The CDR3 region is CASDSSGAVDNEQFF. The CDR3 nucleotides read TGCGCCAGCGATAGCTCAGGGGCGGTTGACAATGAGCAGTTCTTC.

This chain uses TRBV5-1 with TRBJ1-1, with 9 bases matching TRBD1. After removal of 0 bases from V and 4 bases from J, the junction contained 1 base not matched to a gene. The CDR3 runs 14 residues. In germline, CDR1 is SGHRS, CDR2 YFSETQ. This chain's CDR3 is CASSLGDRATEAFF. CDR3 bases: TGCGCCAGCAGCTTGGGGGACAGGGCCACTGAAGCTTTCTTT. Full variable domain (missing parts from reference TRBV5-1 and TRBJ1-1): KAGVTQTPRYLIKTRGQQVTLSCSPISGHRSVSWYQQTPGQGLQFLFEYFSETQRNKGNFPGRFSGRQFSNSRSEMNVSTLELGDSALYLCASSLGDRATEAFFGQGTRLTVV.

The chain combines TRBV19 with TRBJ1-1; no firm D call. The V and J ends lost 0 bases and 4 bases respectively, with 6 bases between them. CDR1 LNHDA and CDR2 SQIVND come from the germline V gene (reference sequence). The CDR3 has 13 amino acids. CDR3 loop: CASSIDGVTEAFF. DNA for the CDR3: TGTGCCAGTAGTATAGATGGAGTCACTGAAGCTTTCTTT.

This chain joins TRBV6-5 and TRBJ1-3, with D possibly matching TRBD1 (6 bases). This CDR3 comprises 15 residues. CDR1 MNHEY and CDR2 SVGAGI come from the germline V gene. Trimming removed 6 bases from V and 2 bases from J, with 14 bases in between. This CDR3 is CASRRTGKAGNTIYF. CDR3 in DNA: TGTGCCAGCAGAAGAACAGGGAAAGCTGGAAACACCATATATTTT.